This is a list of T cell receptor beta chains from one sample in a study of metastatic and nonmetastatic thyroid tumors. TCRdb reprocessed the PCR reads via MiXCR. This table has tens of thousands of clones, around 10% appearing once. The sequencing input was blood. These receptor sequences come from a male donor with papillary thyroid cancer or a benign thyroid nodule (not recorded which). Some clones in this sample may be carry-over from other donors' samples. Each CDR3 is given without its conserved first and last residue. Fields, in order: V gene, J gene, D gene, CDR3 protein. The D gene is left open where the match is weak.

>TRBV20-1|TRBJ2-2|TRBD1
SARDRGLSGELF
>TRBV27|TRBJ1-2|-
ASSLSLGMDGYT
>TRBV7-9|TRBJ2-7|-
ASGRQVIYDQY
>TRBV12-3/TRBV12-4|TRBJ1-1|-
ASSPHGAPVEAF
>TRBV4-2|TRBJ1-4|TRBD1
ASSQGQLALEKLF
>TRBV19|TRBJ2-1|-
ASSGPPGSGVSSYNEQF
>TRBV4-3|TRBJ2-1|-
ASSPLSGRLGEQF
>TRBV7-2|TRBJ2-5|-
ASSRTPETQY
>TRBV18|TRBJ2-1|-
ASSPPSRNNEQF
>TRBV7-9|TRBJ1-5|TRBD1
ASSSGGANQPQH
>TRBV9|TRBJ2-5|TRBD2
ASSVATGGTQY
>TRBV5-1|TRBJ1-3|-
AITTGGVGNTIY
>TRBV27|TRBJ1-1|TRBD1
ASSPGQGFNTEAF
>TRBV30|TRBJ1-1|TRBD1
AWSPPTGPLNTEAF
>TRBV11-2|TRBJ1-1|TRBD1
ASSLKGAGGVTEAF
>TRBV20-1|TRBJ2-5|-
SARNPIQETQY
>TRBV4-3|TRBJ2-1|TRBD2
ASSQGGGSSYNEQF
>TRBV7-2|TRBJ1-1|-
ASTRDLVGTEAF
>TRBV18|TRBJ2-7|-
ASSPQNLEQY
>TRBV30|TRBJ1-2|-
AWSDTGNYGYT
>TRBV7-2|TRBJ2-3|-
ASSLLGTDTQY
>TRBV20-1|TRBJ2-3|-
SARDLRNTQY
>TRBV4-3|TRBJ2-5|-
ASSQDRGKGAVETQY
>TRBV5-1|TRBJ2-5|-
ASSLSFTQETQY
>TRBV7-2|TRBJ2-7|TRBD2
ASSFGGGHRSYEQY
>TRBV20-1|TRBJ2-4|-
SAEVQGGVKNIQY
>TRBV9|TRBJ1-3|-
ASSVGWGRKNTIY
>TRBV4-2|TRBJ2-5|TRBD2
ASSPRTSGRSLETQY
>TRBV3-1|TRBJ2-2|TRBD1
ASSQRTGLNTGELL
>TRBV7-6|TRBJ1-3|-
ASSQKSAGNTIY
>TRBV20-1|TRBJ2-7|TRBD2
SARGTSGRYYEQY
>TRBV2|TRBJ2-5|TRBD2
ASSPRTSGSGETQY
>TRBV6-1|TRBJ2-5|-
ASSFREIETQY
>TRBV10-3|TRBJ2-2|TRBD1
AISEDRANTGELF
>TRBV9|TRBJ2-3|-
ASSPTLRGDTQY
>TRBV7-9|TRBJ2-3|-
ASSPSSDTQY
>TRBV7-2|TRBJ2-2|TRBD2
ASKAGAHPGELF
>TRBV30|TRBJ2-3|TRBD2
AWSRGRATDTQY
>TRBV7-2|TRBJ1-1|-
ASSLMGGSAF
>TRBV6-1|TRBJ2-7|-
ASILQNSYEQY
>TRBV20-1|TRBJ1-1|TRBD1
SARVMDRGPSEAF
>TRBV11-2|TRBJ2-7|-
ASSFGSVGLAYEQY
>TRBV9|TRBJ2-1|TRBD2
ASSAPQGLAGPHNEQF
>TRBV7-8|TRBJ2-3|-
ASSPTTDTQY
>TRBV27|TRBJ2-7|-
ASSLGDGGYEQY
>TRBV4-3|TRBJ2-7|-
ASSPTRIGEQY
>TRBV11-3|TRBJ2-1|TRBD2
ASSISGRWNEQF
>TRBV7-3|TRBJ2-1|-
ASSSDTYGNEQF
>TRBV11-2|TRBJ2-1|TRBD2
ASSPVGTRSSNEQF
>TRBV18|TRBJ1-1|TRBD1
ASSPGQGRPDTEAF